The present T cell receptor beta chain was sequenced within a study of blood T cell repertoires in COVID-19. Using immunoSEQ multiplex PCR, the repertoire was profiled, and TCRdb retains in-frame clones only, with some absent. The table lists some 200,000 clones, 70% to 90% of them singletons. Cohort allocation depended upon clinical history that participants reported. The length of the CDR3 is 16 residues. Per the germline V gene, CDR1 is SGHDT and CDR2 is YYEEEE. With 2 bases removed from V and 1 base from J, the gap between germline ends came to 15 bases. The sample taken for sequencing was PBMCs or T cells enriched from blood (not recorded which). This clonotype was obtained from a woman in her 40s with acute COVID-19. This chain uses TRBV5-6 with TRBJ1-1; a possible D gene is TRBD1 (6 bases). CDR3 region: CASSFRDTLTNTEAFF. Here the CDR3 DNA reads TGTGCCAGCAGCTTCCGGGACACCCTGACGAACACTGAAGCTTTCTTT.